The present T cell receptor (beta chain) was sequenced within a study of response to subunit inactivated influenza vaccine. General study points: The study's authors posited that every seasonal influenza vaccination enlists few new T cells.

This clonotype was recorded many times. As yet, its antigen is unknown. TCRdb re-called the RT-PCR reads with MiXCR, one entry per CDR3 protein. The data contain about 190,000 distinct CDR3 sequences, roughly an eighth of them singletons. The specimen was CD8+ T cells sorted from PBMCs, collected 5 days after vaccination. The TCR originated in a man in his forties or fifties who received an inactivated influenza vaccine.

The CDR3 coding sequence is TGCAGTGCTTTTCCTACTCAGGGCTACACCTTC. It yields the protein CSAFPTQGYTF. V usage is TRBV20-1 and J usage is TRBJ1-2, with no clear D. Trimming took off 5 bases at V and 8 bases at J, with 12 bases between the two ends. Per the germline V gene, CDR1 is DFQATT and CDR2 is SNEGSKA (reference sequence). The CDR3 has 11 residues.